These T cell receptor beta chains were read from a single sample in a study of blood T cell repertoires in COVID-19. Data came from immunoSEQ multiplex PCR; TCRdb stores just in-frame clones and leaves some out. The data show around 110,000 clones, around four fifths seen once. The sequencing sample was made of peripheral blood. The receptors shown here come from a man aged 25-45 years with acute or convalescent COVID-19. Both conserved end residues are part of each CDR3. The D gene is left open where the match is weak. Clone size is stated in some rows and not others, as once, few, many or a class when expanded.

V gene	clone size	J gene	D gene	CDR3 protein	CDR3 DNA
TRBV9	-	TRBJ2-3	-	CASSPESADTQYF	TGTGCCAGCAGCCCCGAGTCCGCAGATACGCAGTATTTT
TRBV5-5	-	TRBJ2-3	-	CASSFSEVRDTQYF	TGTGCCAGCAGCTTTAGCGAGGTTAGAGATACGCAGTATTTT
TRBV12-2	-	TRBJ1-1	-	CASRLARRWSPKTMNTEAFF	TGTGCAAGTCGCTTAGCGCGGCGGTGGTCACCGAAGACCATGAACACTGAAGCTTTCTTT
TRBV10-3	-	TRBJ2-2	TRBD1	CAISRDRLTNTGELFF	TGTGCCATCAGCCGGGACAGACTTACCAACACCGGGGAGCTGTTTTTT
TRBV7-9	-	TRBJ2-2	-	CASSPMKGEANTGELFF	TGTGCCAGCAGCCCTATGAAGGGGGAAGCGAACACCGGGGAGCTGTTTTTT
TRBV9	-	TRBJ2-1	-	CASSVNLNEQFF	TGTGCCAGCAGCGTGAACTTAAATGAGCAGTTCTTC
TRBV6-5	few	TRBJ2-2	-	CASTNPIHTGELFF	TGTGCCAGCACAAATCCTATACACACCGGGGAGCTGTTTTTT
TRBV28	once	TRBJ1-5	TRBD1	CASSWGQTNQPQHF	TGTGCCAGCAGTTGGGGACAGACCAATCAGCCCCAGCATTTT
TRBV7-9	-	TRBJ2-3	-	CASSSSQADTQYF	TGTGCCAGCAGCTCTAGCCAGGCAGATACGCAGTATTTT
TRBV7-6	-	TRBJ1-6	-	CASSLAGFNSPLHF	TGTGCCAGCAGCTTAGCTGGCTTCAATTCACCCCTCCACTTT
TRBV29-1	-	TRBJ1-1	TRBD1	CSGRQGMNTEAFF	TGCAGCGGTCGACAGGGAATGAACACTGAAGCTTTCTTT
TRBV6-5	-	TRBJ1-2	TRBD1	CAIRDSLSYGYTF	TGTGCCATCCGGGACAGCCTTTCCTATGGCTACACCTTC
TRBV7-6	-	TRBJ2-6	TRBD2	CASSLYGRESSSGANVLTF	TGTGCCAGCAGCTTATATGGGAGGGAGTCTAGCTCTGGGGCCAACGTCCTGACTTTC
TRBV6-5	-	TRBJ2-3	-	CASRRDWATDTQYF	TGTGCCAGCAGACGGGACTGGGCCACAGATACGCAGTATTTT
TRBV5-1	-	TRBJ1-1	TRBD1	CASSLGDRGNTEAFF	TGCGCCAGCAGCTTAGGGGACAGGGGGAACACTGAAGCTTTCTTT
TRBV5-4	few	TRBJ1-3	TRBD1	CASSEDRVNRNTIYF	TGTGCCAGCAGCGAGGACAGGGTGAATCGGAACACCATATATTTT
TRBV15	-	TRBJ1-5	TRBD1	CATSRGDRVYQPQHF	TGTGCCACCAGCAGGGGTGACAGGGTATATCAGCCCCAGCATTTT
TRBV7-6	-	TRBJ1-3	-	CASSFGGIGNTIYF	TGTGCCAGCAGCTTTGGAGGGATTGGAAACACCATATATTTT
TRBV18	-	TRBJ1-2	-	CASSPKAGNYGYTF	TGTGCCAGCTCACCCAAGGCAGGGAACTATGGCTACACCTTC
TRBV4-1	-	TRBJ2-2	-	CASSHTRVPGELFF	TGCGCCAGCAGCCATACACGGGTCCCCGGGGAGCTGTTTTTT
TRBV9	-	TRBJ2-7	TRBD2	CASSSRTSGGIPYEQYF	TGTGCCAGCAGCTCTAGGACTAGCGGGGGTATACCCTACGAGCAGTACTTC
TRBV7-9	-	TRBJ2-2	-	CASTRPASRDTGELFF	TGTGCCAGCACCCGTCCCGCGAGCAGGGACACCGGGGAGCTGTTTTTT
TRBV30	-	TRBJ1-2	-	CAWSVGQGGGYTF	TGTGCCTGGAGTGTAGGTCAGGGTGGTGGCTACACCTTC
TRBV6-6	-	TRBJ2-7	TRBD1	CASSPTGFGEQYF	TGTGCCAGCAGCCCGACAGGGTTTGGCGAGCAGTACTTC
TRBV27	-	TRBJ2-2	-	CASSPRSSSWTGRGTGELFF	TGTGCCAGCAGTCCACGATCATCGTCTTGGACAGGGAGGGGCACCGGGGAGCTGTTTTTT
TRBV9	-	TRBJ2-1	TRBD2	CASSGTGGISGGIYNEQFF	TGTGCCAGCAGCGGGACAGGAGGTATTAGCGGGGGGATCTACAATGAGCAGTTCTTC
TRBV6-5	-	TRBJ2-3	TRBD1	CASSYFGTVEGDTQYF	TGTGCCAGCAGTTACTTTGGGACAGTGGAAGGAGATACGCAGTATTTT
TRBV19	-	TRBJ2-1	TRBD2	CASSTQREVASEQFF	TGTGCCAGTAGTACCCAGCGGGAGGTAGCGAGTGAGCAGTTCTTC
TRBV7-9	-	TRBJ1-2	-	CASSLRVFGYTF	TGTGCCAGCAGCCTCAGGGTATTTGGCTACACCTTC
TRBV3-1/TRBV3-2	once	TRBJ1-1	TRBD1	CAGTQGADTEAFF	TGTGCCGGCACACAGGGGGCCGACACTGAAGCTTTCTTT
TRBV2	-	TRBJ2-2	-	CASSDLSPNTGELFF	TGTGCCAGCAGTGATCTGAGCCCGAACACCGGGGAGCTGTTTTTT
TRBV7-9	-	TRBJ1-2	-	CASSKDSNYGYTF	TGTGCCAGCAGCAAGGACAGTAACTATGGCTACACCTTC
TRBV2	-	TRBJ1-2	-	CASAVSIGEPYGYTF	TGTGCCAGTGCCGTGTCGATTGGAGAACCCTATGGCTACACCTTC
TRBV9	-	TRBJ2-7	TRBD2	CASSVSPGLADEQYF	TGTGCCAGCAGCGTATCGCCGGGACTAGCAGACGAGCAGTACTTC
TRBV6-6	-	TRBJ1-1	-	CASSYPEGGTEAFF	TGTGCCAGCAGTTACCCGGAGGGAGGGACTGAAGCTTTCTTT
TRBV15	-	TRBJ2-1	-	CATSPDSYNEQFF	TGTGCCACCAGCCCGGACAGTTACAATGAGCAGTTCTTC
TRBV6-1	-	TRBJ2-3	TRBD2	CASSEAWTSADTQYF	TGTGCCAGCAGTGAGGCCTGGACTAGCGCAGATACGCAGTATTTT
TRBV19	few	TRBJ1-2	TRBD1	CASSIRGGDGGYTF	TGTGCCAGTAGTATCAGAGGGGGCGACGGTGGCTACACCTTC
TRBV10-1	-	TRBJ2-3	-	CASSERQTTDTQYF	TGCGCCAGCAGTGAACGACAGACCACAGATACGCAGTATTTT
TRBV5-8	-	TRBJ1-5	-	CASSSHSNQPQHF	TGTGCCAGCAGCTCCCATAGCAATCAGCCCCAGCATTTT
TRBV6-4	few	TRBJ2-2	TRBD2	CASSVAGLAHTGELFF	TGTGCCAGCAGTGTAGCAGGACTAGCGCACACCGGGGAGCTGTTTTTT
TRBV5-1	once	TRBJ1-4	-	CASSFRQGEKLFF	TGCGCCAGCAGCTTCCGACAAGGTGAAAAACTGTTTTTT
TRBV10-3	-	TRBJ2-2	-	CAISESGGTGELFF	TGTGCCATCAGTGAGTCGGGAGGCACCGGGGAGCTGTTTTTT
TRBV6-5	-	TRBJ2-5	-	CASSLQIQETQYF	TGTGCCAGCTCTCTTCAGATACAAGAGACCCAGTACTTC
TRBV10-3	once	TRBJ2-7	-	CAISADSTYEQYF	TGTGCCATCAGTGCGGACAGTACCTACGAGCAGTACTTC
TRBV11-3	-	TRBJ2-6	-	CASSFRDTSSGANVLTF	TGTGCCAGCAGCTTCCGGGACACCAGCTCTGGGGCCAACGTCCTGACTTTC
TRBV2	-	TRBJ1-3	TRBD1	CASSATGRNTIYF	TGTGCCAGCAGCGCGACAGGGCGGAACACCATATATTTT
TRBV3-1/TRBV3-2	-	TRBJ1-6	-	CASSDLLPGEGSPLHF	TGTGCCAGCAGCGACCTCCTCCCGGGGGAGGGATCACCCCTCCACTTT
TRBV2	-	TRBJ1-6	-	CASSEANGQSKPLHF	TGTGCCAGCAGTGAAGCGAATGGACAGAGTAAACCCCTCCACTTT
TRBV5-6	-	TRBJ2-1	TRBD1	CASSLAPGGNEQFF	TGTGCCAGCAGCTTGGCTCCAGGGGGCAATGAGCAGTTCTTC
TRBV11-2	once	TRBJ2-3	-	CASSLDRWGGGTDTQYF	TGTGCCAGCAGCTTAGATAGGTGGGGGGGCGGGACAGATACGCAGTATTTT
TRBV11-1	-	TRBJ2-3	-	CASSPNSPLTQYF	TGTGCCAGCAGCCCGAACTCGCCCCTTACGCAGTATTTT
TRBV5-1	-	TRBJ2-7	-	CASYGAGRSEQYF	TGCGCCAGCTATGGGGCAGGGCGAAGCGAGCAGTACTTC
TRBV14	once	TRBJ2-1	-	CASSLGDHGEQFF	TGTGCCAGCAGCCTCGGGGATCATGGTGAGCAGTTCTTC